Listed here is a single TCR beta chain. The record originates from a study of blood T cell repertoires in COVID-19. V shed 3 bases and J shed 6 bases, with 14 bases lying between them. CDR3 size: 14 residues. The germline gives CDR1 MDHEN, CDR2 SYDVKM. Profiled with immunoSEQ multiplex PCR; TCRdb holds only in-frame clones, not every one. The sample has 300,000 to 350,000 clones; 89% are singletons. The receptor was isolated from a woman aged 60-70 years with COVID-19, enrolled during active disease. Input material: peripheral blood. The chain carries TRBV28 and TRBJ1-1, with D unclear. This CDR3 reads CASSLAGRAAEAFF. The CDR3, as DNA: TGTGCCAGCAGTTTGGCAGGCCGCGCCGCTGAAGCTTTCTTT.